Each of the 30 T cell receptor beta chains below was sequenced from the same sample in a study of blood T cell repertoires in COVID-19. Produced via immunoSEQ multiplex PCR; TCRdb's table is partial and in-frame only. The sample holds about 190,000 clones, 84% seen once. The sequenced sample consisted of PBMCs or T cells enriched from blood (not recorded which). Receptors were obtained from a woman in her twenties or thirties who had been exposed to COVID-19.

The chain employs TRBV3-1 (or the pseudogene TRBV3-2) and TRBJ1-2; 8 bases are a match to TRBD1. In germline, CDR1 is LGHDT, CDR2 YNNKEL (reference sequence). The V gene end was trimmed by 3 bases and the J gene end by 4 bases; junction bases not matched to a gene: 7. The CDR3 runs to 15 residues. The CDR3 loop reads CASSHAGDRPYGYTF. CDR3 nucleotide sequence: TGTGCCAGCAGCCACGCCGGGGACAGGCCCTATGGCTACACCTTC.

CDR3 loop: CASSQGRLAEETQYF. CDR3 in DNA: TGTGCCAGCAGCCAAGGCAGGCTAGCAGAAGAGACCCAGTACTTC. The genes are TRBV4-2 and TRBJ2-5; tentative D call: TRBD2 (5 bases). This CDR3 has 15 residues. Germline CDR1 LGHNA, CDR2 YNFKEQ. V gave up 1 base and J gave up 3 bases, with 12 bases separating them.

This chain connects TRBV5-4 to TRBJ2-7; TRBD2 matches 7 bases. Losses at the gene ends were 0 bases for V and 3 bases for J; bases not matched to a gene: 6. CDR3 size: 15 residues. Germline V gives CDR1 SGHNT, CDR2 YYREEE (reference sequence). Written as DNA, the CDR3 is TGTGCCAGCAGCTTGGGGGGGGGTCAATACTACGAGCAGTACTTC. As protein: CASSLGGGQYYEQYF.

This clone was detected only once. The rearrangement joins TRBV6-5 to TRBJ2-7; tentatively, D is TRBD2 (5 bases). Germline CDR1 and CDR2: MNHEY and SVGAGI. CDR3 size: 14 residues. The ends were cut back, 7 bases at V and 2 bases at J, with 15 bases in the middle. The CDR3 spells CASTGSGKTYEQYF. The CDR3 nucleotides are TGTGCCAGCACCGGCTCGGGGAAGACCTACGAGCAGTACTTC.

The chain carries TRBV10-3 and TRBJ1-1, with 10 bases that match TRBD1. J gave up 5 bases and V 9 bases, and 9 bases lay outside the gene matches. CDR1 ENHRY and CDR2 SYGVKD come from the germline V gene. The CDR3 spans 14 residues. The CDR3 loop reads CAIRQGAGGTEAFF. In DNA form, the CDR3 reads TGTGCCATAAGACAGGGGGCAGGGGGGACTGAAGCTTTCTTT.

As to this clone: Other DNA sequences in this sample translate to the same CDR3. This chain links TRBV5-1 with TRBJ2-5; tentatively, D is TRBD2 (6 bases). V gave up 4 bases and J gave up 4 bases, with 11 bases separating them. The germline V gene encodes CDR1 SGHRS and CDR2 YFSETQ. This CDR3 comprises 13 residues. The CDR3 here is CASSLAGGETQYF. The CDR3 nucleotides are TGCGCCAGCAGCCTTGCCGGGGGAGAGACCCAGTACTTC.

This clone was detected a few times. The rearrangement links TRBV20-1 to TRBJ1-6; D remains ambiguous. This CDR3 has 11 amino acids. CDR1 and CDR2 from the germline V gene are DFQATT and SNEGSKA (reference sequence). V dropped 6 bases and J dropped 6 bases, with 6 bases sitting between them. CDR3 sequence (DNA): TGCAGTGCGGGGAGTAATTCACCCCTCCACTTT. It encodes CSAGSNSPLHF.

This chain links TRBV5-6 with TRBJ2-7, with TRBD1 matching over 8 bases. Germline V gene lookup returns CDR1 SGHDT and CDR2 YYEEEE. With V trimmed by 4 bases and J by 4 bases, 10 bases remained unmatched. The CDR3 runs to 15 residues. CDR3 region: CASSDAGGTTYEQYF. CDR3 in DNA: TGTGCCAGCAGCGACGCAGGGGGCACTACGTACGAGCAGTACTTC.

The CDR3 sequence: CASSFGVSNYGYTF. The CDR3 DNA reads TGTGCCAGCAGTTTCGGTGTCTCAAACTATGGCTACACCTTC. The V call is TRBV27, the J call TRBJ1-2, with D uncertain. Trimming pared 3 bases from V and 2 bases from J, leaving 10 bases between. The CDR3 runs to 14 residues. The germline CDR1 and CDR2 sequences are MNHEY and SMNVEV (reference sequence).

The chain links TRBV19 to TRBJ2-1; D not resolved. Germline V gene sequence: CDR1 LNHDA, CDR2 SQIVND (reference sequence). V dropped 7 bases and J dropped 5 bases, with 21 bases sitting between them. This CDR3 region has 16 residues. The CDR3 loop reads CASKPPHVLGNNEQFF. In DNA, the CDR3 is TGTGCCAGTAAACCCCCGCATGTTTTGGGCAACAATGAGCAGTTCTTC.

This chain connects TRBV27 to TRBJ1-6; 7 nucleotides agree with TRBD1. CDR1 is MNHEY and CDR2 is SMNVEV in the germline V gene (reference sequence). The CDR3 totals 16 residues. Unmatched junction bases numbered 8, after V lost 2 bases and J lost 7 bases. The CDR3 DNA is TGTGCCAGCAGTTTACGCCAGGGGGATAGAAATTCACCCCTCCACTTT. It is translated as CASSLRQGDRNSPLHF.

The chain employs TRBV5-1 and TRBJ2-3; 7 bases align to TRBD2. Germline V lookup: CDR1 SGHRS, CDR2 YFSETQ. The CDR3 is 17 residues long. Unmatched junction bases numbered 10, after V lost 3 bases and J lost 0 bases. The CDR3 protein is CASSSERGLISTDTQYF. The CDR3 region has the DNA TGCGCCAGCAGCTCAGAGCGGGGCCTAATTAGCACAGATACGCAGTATTTT.

The gene calls are TRBV7-2 and TRBJ2-1, with D unclear. CDR1 and CDR2 from the germline V gene are SGHTA and FQGNSA. Trimming took off 5 bases at V and 7 bases at J, with 18 bases between the two ends. CDR3 length: 15 amino acids. The CDR3: CASSPDPQRSNEQFF. In DNA form, the CDR3 reads TGTGCCAGCAGCCCAGATCCCCAGCGTTCAAATGAGCAGTTCTTC.

The chain carries TRBV7-2 and TRBJ2-6; 10 bases match TRBD1. After removal of 2 bases from V and 2 bases from J, the junction contained 3 bases not matched to a gene. Germline loops: CDR1 SGHTA, CDR2 FQGNSA. This CDR3 has 17 residues. CDR3 in amino acids: CASSLRGTGAGANVLTF. The CDR3 coding sequence is TGTGCCAGCAGCTTAAGGGGGACAGGGGCTGGGGCCAACGTCCTGACTTTC. Drawing the rest from reference TRBV7-2 and TRBJ2-6, the complete variable domain is GAGVSQSPSNKVTEKGKDVELRCDPISGHTALYWYRQSLGQGLEFLIYFQGNSAPDKSGLPSDRFSAERTGGSVSTLTIQRTQQEDSAVYLCASSLRGTGAGANVLTFGAGSRLTVL.

The V call is TRBV2, the J call TRBJ1-4, with a weak D call TRBD1 (5 bases). The CDR3 totals 14 residues. The V and J ends lost 7 bases and 5 bases respectively, with 14 bases between them. CDR1 and CDR2 (germline): SNHLY, FYNNEI. CDR3 protein: CASKRGGVNEKLFF. Here the CDR3 DNA reads TGTGCCAGCAAGCGGGGGGGAGTGAATGAAAAACTGTTTTTT.

The rearrangement links TRBV14 to TRBJ2-2; 9 nucleotides match TRBD2. Germline V gene sequence: CDR1 SGHDN, CDR2 FVKESK. V shed 7 bases and J 7 bases; nucleotides not matched to a gene: 7. The CDR3 runs 14 residues. CDR3 nucleotides: TGTGCCAGCACCGGCGGGGGGGTCGGCGGGGAGCTGTTTTTT. Amino acid sequence: CASTGGGVGGELFF.

This chain uses TRBV10-1 with TRBJ2-7, with TRBD1 matching over 10 bases. Per germline, CDR1 WNHNN and CDR2 SYGVQD (reference sequence). V shed 8 bases, J shed 9 bases, and the junction held 10 bases outside the gene matches. This CDR3 is 13 amino acids long. The CDR3 loop is CASGPTGGSAQYF. CDR3 sequence (DNA): TGCGCCAGCGGGCCGACAGGGGGCTCAGCGCAGTACTTC.

V usage is TRBV27 and J usage is TRBJ1-1; TRBD1 agrees at 8 bases. Looked up from germline, CDR1 is MNHEY and CDR2 is SMNVEV (reference sequence). There are 13 residues in the CDR3. The J segment lost 4 bases and the V segment lost 6 bases, leaving 4 bases of the junction unmatched. The CDR3 is CASSNRGSTEAFF. Written as DNA, the CDR3 is TGTGCCAGCAGCAACAGGGGGAGCACTGAAGCTTTCTTT.

The genes are TRBV7-2 and TRBJ2-1, with 10 positions matching TRBD2. V dropped 2 bases and J dropped 3; count of bases not matched to a gene: 1. Germline CDR1 SGHTA, CDR2 FQGNSA. The CDR3 has 15 residues. CDR3 sequence (DNA): TGTGCCAGCAGCTTACCTAGCGGGGGCTACAATGAGCAGTTCTTC. Residues: CASSLPSGGYNEQFF. Full variable domain (remainder filled in from reference TRBV7-2 and TRBJ2-1): GAGVSQSPSNKVTEKGKDVELRCDPISGHTALYWYRQSLGQGLEFLIYFQGNSAPDKSGLPSDRFSAERTGGSVSTLTIQRTQQEDSAVYLCASSLPSGGYNEQFFGPGTRLTVL.

In DNA, the CDR3 is TGCGCCAGCAGCTTGGTTATCGGAGCAGATACGCAGTATTTT. This codes for CASSLVIGADTQYF. J is TRBJ2-3 and V is TRBV5-1; no reliable D call. Between the trimmed V and J ends, which lost 0 bases and 4 bases, there was a span of 9 bases. The length of the CDR3 is 14 residues. The germline V gene has CDR1 SGHRS and CDR2 YFSETQ.

The chain couples TRBV18 to TRBJ1-1, with a weak D call TRBD1 (6 bases). The V end lost 4 bases, the J end lost 0 bases, and 12 bases lay between the germline ends. CDR1 and CDR2 from the germline V gene are KGHSH and LQKENI. This CDR3 spans 15 amino acids. The CDR3: CASSQMDSMNTEAFF. The DNA for the CDR3 is TGTGCCAGCTCACAAATGGACAGTATGAACACTGAAGCTTTCTTT.

This clone was seen only a few times. This chain connects TRBV7-9 to TRBJ1-2; no clear D. Trimming took 4 bases from V and 8 from J, leaving 14 bases between them. There are 13 residues in the CDR3. Looked up from germline, CDR1 is SEHNR and CDR2 is FQNEAQ (reference sequence). The CDR3 sequence: CASSSPEGRGYTF. In DNA, the CDR3 is TGTGCCAGCAGCTCCCCCGAGGGAAGGGGCTACACCTTC. Full variable domain (missing parts from reference TRBV7-9 and TRBJ1-2): DTGVSQNPRHKITKRGQNVTFRCDPISEHNRLYWYRQTLGQGPEFLTYFQNEAQLEKSRLLSDRFSAERPKGSFSTLEIQRTEQGDSAMYLCASSSPEGRGYTFGSGTRLTVV.

The chain combines TRBV5-5 with TRBJ1-4, with TRBD1 as a possible D gene (6 bases). Trimming removed 6 bases from V and 8 bases from J, with 20 bases in between. Looked up from germline, CDR1 is SGHKS and CDR2 is YYEKEE (reference sequence). The CDR3 is 15 residues long. CDR3 loop: CASIAQGKDGEKLFF. For the CDR3, the DNA is TGTGCCAGCATCGCACAGGGTAAAGACGGAGAAAAACTGTTTTTT.

The sample holds a few counts of this clone. The gene calls are TRBV2 and TRBJ1-2; D gene unclear. Germline CDR1 reads SNHLY; CDR2 reads FYNNEI. Trimming pared 3 bases from V and 4 bases from J, leaving 6 bases between. This CDR3 region has 12 residues. The CDR3: CASSEVSYGYTF. In DNA form, the CDR3 reads TGTGCCAGCAGTGAGGTCAGCTATGGCTACACCTTC.

The chain couples TRBV5-4 to TRBJ2-1; the D gene is possibly TRBD1 (5 bases). V was cut by 6 bases and J by 4 bases, with 14 bases left in between. Per germline, CDR1 SGHNT and CDR2 YYREEE (reference sequence). The CDR3 spans 14 residues. The CDR3 nucleotides are TGTGCCAGCACCCTAGTGGGGCGGTACAATGAGCAGTTCTTC. Residues: CASTLVGRYNEQFF.

With respect to this clone: The sample has other DNA sequences that encode this CDR3 too. The chain joins TRBV5-4 to TRBJ1-2, with D unclear. The CDR3 is 12 amino acids. V gave up 0 bases and J gave up 4 bases, with 4 bases separating them. The germline CDR1 and CDR2 sequences are SGHNT and YYREEE (reference sequence). The CDR3 region is CASSLDSYGYTF. Here the CDR3 DNA reads TGTGCCAGCAGCTTGGACAGCTATGGCTACACCTTC.

The V gene is TRBV7-9, the J gene TRBJ2-2, with D hard to call. Germline V gene sequence: CDR1 SEHNR, CDR2 FQNEAQ (reference sequence). CDR3 length: 15 residues. V lost 2 bases and J lost 4, with 11 bases in between. The CDR3 sequence: CASSLITVGTGELFF. CDR3 bases: TGTGCCAGCAGCTTAATCACGGTTGGCACCGGGGAGCTGTTTTTT.

The chain combines TRBV10-3 with TRBJ2-2, with unresolved D. Germline V gene sequence: CDR1 ENHRY, CDR2 SYGVKD. This CDR3 has 16 residues. V lost 0 bases to trimming and J lost 6 bases, with 14 bases between them. The CDR3 DNA reads TGTGCCATCAGTGAGTCGATCGGAGTAATAGCCGGGGAGCTGTTTTTT. It translates to CAISESIGVIAGELFF.

V and J are TRBV30 and TRBJ1-3; 7 nucleotides match TRBD1. V gave up 0 bases and J gave up 1 base; unmatched junction bases: 6. Germline-derived CDR1 and CDR2 are GTSNPN and SVGIG (reference sequence). The CDR3 contains 16 residues. CDR3: CAWSVAAGGSGNTIYF. The CDR3 DNA sequence: TGTGCCTGGAGTGTCGCGGCAGGGGGTTCTGGAAACACCATATATTTT.

The V gene is TRBV24-1, the J gene TRBJ1-1, with D possibly matching TRBD1 (5 bases). The CDR3 totals 13 residues. Germline lookup yields CDR1 KGHDR and CDR2 SFDVKD. V was pared by 7 bases and J by 1 base, with 9 bases between. In DNA form, the CDR3 reads TGTGCCACCAGACAGGCCCCGAACACTGAAGCTTTCTTT. Protein: CATRQAPNTEAFF.